This passage covers 19 T cell receptor beta chains from one sample sequenced in a study of graft-versus-host responses after intestinal transplantation. Measured with immunoSEQ multiplex PCR; TCRdb has only the in-frame clones, and not every one. The sample lists 65,000 to 100,000 clones, 92% occurring once. No antigens are known for them. The sequencing used unstimulated CD8+ T cells sorted from spleen or lymph node cells, collected before transplant. The receptors originated from a human donor who was the organ donor for an intestinal transplant.

The V and J genes are TRBV10-3 and TRBJ2-7; D not certain. The CDR3 totals 13 residues. The ends were cut back, 2 bases at V and 6 bases at J, with 11 bases in the middle. The germline CDR1 and CDR2 sequences are ENHRY and SYGVKD. The CDR3 region is CAISEQDPGEQYF. CDR3 bases: TGTGCCATCAGTGAGCAGGATCCAGGCGAGCAGTACTTC.

The V gene is TRBV10-3, the J gene TRBJ1-1; TRBD1 matches at 12 bases. Trimming at V came to 5 bases and at J to 3 bases, leaving 7 bases not matched to a gene. CDR3 length: 16 residues. Germline CDR1 is ENHRY and CDR2 is SYGVKD. This CDR3 reads CAISNGDRGPDTEAFF. The CDR3 nucleotides are TGTGCCATCAGTAACGGGGACAGGGGGCCGGACACTGAAGCTTTCTTT.

In nucleotides, the CDR3 is TGTGCCAGCAGCCCACAGGGGTCCTTTAATGAAAAACTGTTTTTT. This encodes CASSPQGSFNEKLFF. The chain carries TRBV7-9 and TRBJ1-4; TRBD1 aligns across 7 bases. The CDR3 is 15 amino acids. The junction had 7 bases not matched to a gene; V was cut back by 5 bases and J by 4 bases. Germline-derived CDR1 and CDR2 are SEHNR and FQNEAQ (reference sequence).

V is TRBV27 and J is TRBJ2-2; 7 positions agree with TRBD2. The germline gives CDR1 MNHEY, CDR2 SMNVEV (reference sequence). V lost 4 bases, J lost 4 bases, and 6 bases stayed unmatched. This CDR3 contains 15 residues. The CDR3 spells CASSWEGSGTGELFF. Written as DNA, the CDR3 is TGTGCCAGCAGTTGGGAGGGATCTGGCACCGGGGAGCTGTTTTTT.

This clone was observed a single time. V usage is TRBV4-2 and J usage is TRBJ2-1; 10 bases are shared with TRBD2. This CDR3 spans 16 amino acids. Germline V gives CDR1 LGHNA, CDR2 YNFKEQ. With V trimmed by 0 bases and J by 10 bases, 9 bases remained unmatched. In DNA, the CDR3 is TGTGCCAGCAGCCAAGAAGTGAGCGGGGGGGCCTCCGAGCAGTTCTTC. Amino acids: CASSQEVSGGASEQFF.

The chain links TRBV11-2 to TRBJ1-1, with D possibly matching TRBD1 (5 bases). V shed 4 bases and J shed 5 bases, with 20 bases lying between them. The CDR3 contains 16 residues. CDR1 is SGHAT, CDR2 FQNNGV, per germline. For the CDR3, the DNA is TGTGCCAGCAGCTCCTTCGGGGGTCCGGGGATGACTGAAGCTTTCTTT. Its protein is CASSSFGGPGMTEAFF.

A note on this clone: An end of the junction differs from the germline gene, which may be a read error. Other nucleotide sequences in the sample specify the same CDR3. The J gene is TRBJ2-7, the V gene TRBV7-9; possible D gene TRBD1, 6 bases. The CDR3 loop spans 13 amino acids. The germline V gene has CDR1 SEHNR and CDR2 FQNEAQ (reference sequence). In nucleotides, the CDR3 is TGTGCCAGCAGCCCCCCACAGGGCTACGAACAGTACTTC. Translating gives CASSPPQGYEQYF. The full variable domain, its missing parts supplied by reference TRBV7-9 and TRBJ2-7, is DTGVSQNPRHKITKRGQNVTFRCDPISEHNRLYWYRQTLGQGPEFLTYFQNEAQLEKSRLLSDRFSAERPKGSFSTLEIQRTEQGDSAMYLCASSPPQGYEQYFGPGTRLTVT.

CDR3 amino acids: CASSFYDNSPLHF. CDR3 nucleotide sequence: TGTGCCAGCAGTTTCTACGATAATTCACCCCTCCACTTT. V and J are TRBV27 and TRBJ1-6; D gene uncertain. Germline CDR1 and CDR2: MNHEY and SMNVEV (reference sequence). V was cut by 3 bases and J by 5 bases, with 5 bases left in between. This CDR3 is built from 13 residues.

CDR3 sequence: CASSQIAGTTSLDTGELFF. The CDR3 DNA reads TGCGCCAGCAGCCAAATCGCCGGGACTACCTCCCTCGACACCGGGGAGCTGTTTTTT. The chain uses TRBV4-3 and TRBJ2-2; 7 nucleotides agree with TRBD2. The CDR3 runs to 19 residues. Germline lookup yields CDR1 LGHNA and CDR2 YSLEER. The J segment lost 3 bases and the V segment lost 2 bases, leaving 15 bases of the junction unmatched.

The chain has TRBV7-2 and TRBJ2-1; 12 bases fit TRBD2. CDR1 is SGHTA and CDR2 is FQGNSA in the germline V gene. V was clipped by 7 bases and J by 2 bases; unmatched bases: 6. CDR3 size: 16 residues. CDR3 in amino acids: CASNRRLAGAYNEQFF. CDR3 DNA sequence: TGTGCCAGCAACCGGAGACTAGCGGGGGCCTACAATGAGCAGTTCTTC.

The V and J genes are TRBV27 and TRBJ1-1; perhaps TRBD1 as D (5 bases). The CDR3 runs to 13 residues. Germline lookup yields CDR1 MNHEY and CDR2 SMNVEV (reference sequence). V was cut by 5 bases and J by 4 bases, with 11 bases left in between. CDR3 in DNA: TGTGCCAGCAGTCTACACAGGTTCACTGAAGCTTTCTTT. This gives the protein CASSLHRFTEAFF.

V and J are TRBV9 and TRBJ2-7; 7 nucleotides line up with TRBD1. Germline trimming cut 3 bases from V and 8 bases from J; bases unmatched to any gene: 8. CDR1 SGDLS and CDR2 YYNGEE come from the germline V gene. The CDR3 covers 13 residues. Here the CDR3 reads CASSDWDSQKQYF. CDR3 nucleotides: TGTGCCAGCAGCGACTGGGACAGCCAGAAGCAGTACTTC.

The chain uses TRBV7-9 and TRBJ2-2, with D possibly matching TRBD1 (5 bases). This CDR3 contains 15 residues. Germline CDR1 SEHNR, CDR2 FQNEAQ (reference sequence). V dropped 4 bases and J dropped 1 base, with 10 bases sitting between them. The CDR3 reads CASSSTGKNTGELFF. In DNA, the CDR3 is TGTGCCAGCAGCTCCACAGGCAAGAACACCGGGGAGCTGTTTTTT.

The genes are TRBV9 and TRBJ2-7; no firm D call. CDR1 and CDR2 (germline): SGDLS, YYNGEE. V shed 0 bases and J shed 0 bases, with 7 bases lying between them. CDR3 length: 14 amino acids. The CDR3 DNA reads TGTGCCAGCAGCGTAGCGGCTAGCTCCTACGAGCAGTACTTC. It specifies CASSVAASSYEQYF.

CDR3 in DNA: TGTGCCAGCAGCCTACAAGGGCGGGGGGCGGTAGAGACCCAGTACTTC. Its protein is CASSLQGRGAVETQYF. The chain couples TRBV7-3 to TRBJ2-5, with 8 bases aligning to TRBD2. The CDR3 has 16 amino acids. Germline V CDR1 and CDR2: SGHTA, FQGTGA. With V trimmed by 5 bases and J by 4 bases, 12 bases remained unmatched. Complete variable domain (other parts from reference TRBV7-3 and TRBJ2-5): GAGVSQTPSNKVTEKGKYVELRCDPISGHTALYWYRQSLGQGPEFLIYFQGTGAADDSGLPNDRFFAVRPEGSVSTLKIQRTERGDSAVYLCASSLQGRGAVETQYFGPGTRLLVL.

This chain joins TRBV7-9 and TRBJ2-7; tentative D call: TRBD2 (5 bases). CDR3 length: 12 residues. Per germline, CDR1 SEHNR and CDR2 FQNEAQ (reference sequence). V lost 8 bases and J 0 bases, leaving 8 bases between the germline ends. The CDR3 region has the DNA TGTGCCAGCGGGAGCAGCTCCTACGAGCAGTACTTC. Translated: CASGSSSYEQYF.

The chain recombines TRBV19 with TRBJ2-3; unclear D gene. Germline CDR1 LNHDA, CDR2 SQIVND (reference sequence). V was shortened by 3 bases and J by 6 bases, with 4 bases between the two germline ends. This CDR3 has 11 residues. CDR3 DNA sequence: TGTGCCAGTAGTATCCATGATACGCAGTATTTT. Translating it yields CASSIHDTQYF.

V usage is TRBV19 and J usage is TRBJ2-7; the match to TRBD1 covers 9 bases. The CDR3 totals 14 residues. CDR1 and CDR2 (germline): LNHDA, SQIVND (reference sequence). J gave up 4 bases and V 7 bases, and 8 bases lay outside the gene matches. The CDR3 is CASTPGQGIYEQYF. DNA of the CDR3: TGTGCCAGTACCCCGGGACAGGGTATATACGAGCAGTACTTC.

This sequence joins TRBV27 and TRBJ2-3, with D possibly TRBD1 on 5 matching bases. The CDR3 runs 15 residues. CDR1 MNHEY and CDR2 SMNVEV come from the germline V gene (reference sequence). Trimming stripped 5 bases from V and 2 bases from J, with 14 bases between. CDR3 bases: TGTGCCAGCAGTGCTTTCTCAGGGAACACAGATACGCAGTATTTT. Its protein product is CASSAFSGNTDTQYF.